Presented here are 16 T cell receptor beta chains from one specimen sequenced in a study of blood T cell repertoires in COVID-19 (dated by TCRdb to 2018 to 2020). Receptor libraries were prepared by the immunoSEQ multiplex PCR assay. TCRdb's version of the immuneACCESS table is confined to in-frame rearrangements and falls short of the full clone set. An unresolved V gene accounts for under half of the shortfall where checked; the remainder is of unknown origin. The sample table shows approximately 240,000 clones, and about 80% are seen once. 3% to 3.5% of the sample comes from the top ten. The sequencing input was peripheral blood. Source of these receptors: a woman younger than 45 who had recovered from COVID-19.

This rearrangement joins TRBV6-1 to TRBJ2-7; 9 positions match TRBD2. Germline V CDR1 and CDR2: MNHNS, SASEGT. With V trimmed by 2 bases and J by 0 bases, 2 bases remained unmatched. This CDR3 has 15 residues. The CDR3: CASSELAGSSYEQYF. The CDR3 DNA sequence: TGTGCCAGCAGTGAACTAGCGGGAAGCTCCTACGAGCAGTACTTC.

The V call is TRBV9, the J call TRBJ1-2, with D tentatively TRBD1 (5 bases). There are 16 residues in the CDR3. V lost 3 bases to trimming and J lost 0 bases, with 15 bases between them. Germline CDR1 SGDLS, CDR2 YYNGEE. DNA for the CDR3: TGTGCCAGCAGCGCGGAAATCAGGGCGGCTAACTATGGCTACACCTTC. It translates to CASSAEIRAANYGYTF.

V usage is TRBV28 and J usage is TRBJ1-5, with 7 bases matching TRBD1. The CDR3 covers 15 residues. The germline V gene encodes CDR1 MDHEN and CDR2 SYDVKM. V trimming: 7 bases; J trimming: 0 bases; junction bases outside the gene matches: 6. CDR3 DNA: TGTGCCAGCAAACGGACAGGATTTAGCAATCAGCCCCAGCATTTT. Its protein product is CASKRTGFSNQPQHF. Variable domain in full (rest from reference TRBV28 and TRBJ1-5): DVKVTQSSRYLVKRTGEKVFLECVQDMDHENMFWYRQDPGLGLRLIYFSYDVKMKEKGDIPEGYSVSREKKERFSLILESASTNQTSMYLCASKRTGFSNQPQHFGDGTRLSIL.

In its sample, this clone was seen a few times. The chain is built from TRBV14 and TRBJ2-7, with 10 bases fitting TRBD2. V trimming: 4 bases; J trimming: 4 bases; junction bases outside the gene matches: 16. Germline loops: CDR1 SGHDN, CDR2 FVKESK. The CDR3 length is 18 residues. CDR3 loop: CASSLNSGRSGGLYEQYF. As DNA, the CDR3 is TGTGCCAGCAGCCTAAATAGCGGGAGGTCCGGAGGCCTTTACGAGCAGTACTTC. Variable domain in full (rest from reference TRBV14 and TRBJ2-7): EAGVTQFPSHSVIEKGQTVTLRCDPISGHDNLYWYRRVMGKEIKFLLHFVKESKQDESGMPNNRFLAERTGGTYSTLKVQPAELEDSGVYFCASSLNSGRSGGLYEQYFGPGTRLTVT.

The chain links TRBV6-1 to TRBJ2-7; 10 nucleotides align to TRBD1. The CDR3 spans 16 residues. V shed 2 bases, J shed 2 bases, and the junction held 6 bases outside the gene matches. Per germline, CDR1 MNHNS and CDR2 SASEGT. The CDR3, as DNA: TGTGCCAGCAGTGAAATGCCCGGACAGGGGGCCTACGAGCAGTACTTC. Translation gives CASSEMPGQGAYEQYF.

This rearrangement joins TRBV10-1 to TRBJ2-6, with D possibly being TRBD1 (6 bases). V shed 3 bases and J shed 16 bases, with 16 bases lying between them. This CDR3 is built from 13 residues. Germline V CDR1 and CDR2: WNHNN, SYGVQD (reference sequence). The CDR3 region has the DNA TGCGCCAGCAGTGACCGCACAGGGTCCCTTCTGACTTTC. Translation: CASSDRTGSLLTF.

The V gene is TRBV19, the J gene TRBJ1-5; 9 nucleotides match TRBD1. CDR3 size: 15 residues. Trimming cost V 8 bases and J 6 bases; bases outside gene matches: 11. Germline V gives CDR1 LNHDA, CDR2 SQIVND (reference sequence). The CDR3 is CASAPDRGEGQPQHF. Written as DNA, the CDR3 is TGTGCCAGTGCTCCGGACAGGGGAGAGGGTCAGCCCCAGCATTTT.

V gene TRBV9 combines with J gene TRBJ2-3; a weak D match, TRBD1 (5 bases). The CDR3 covers 14 residues. Germline CDR1 SGDLS, CDR2 YYNGEE. V was pared by 0 bases and J by 4 bases, with 9 bases between. The CDR3 sequence: CASSVGQFADTQYF. Written as DNA, the CDR3 is TGTGCCAGCAGCGTAGGACAGTTTGCAGATACGCAGTATTTT.

The chain is built from TRBV2 and TRBJ1-4; D is unresolved. The CDR3 contains 15 residues. Trimming cost V 5 bases and J 5 bases, with 15 bases left between them. CDR1 is SNHLY and CDR2 is FYNNEI in the germline V gene. The CDR3 DNA reads as TGTGCCAGCAGTTCCCACACGGGTCTCAATGAAAAACTGTTTTTT. Encoded protein: CASSSHTGLNEKLFF.

The rearrangement uses TRBV9 and TRBJ2-1; 7 nucleotides agree with TRBD2. Germline V CDR1 and CDR2: SGDLS, YYNGEE. With 0 bases clipped from V and 7 bases from J, the junction kept 10 bases outside the gene matches. The CDR3 extends over 16 amino acids. CDR3 sequence (DNA): TGTGCCAGCAGCGTAGGAGGGAGGGCCTTGTGGAATGAGCAGTTCTTC. Its protein is CASSVGGRALWNEQFF.

This clone was seen just once. The chain links TRBV29-1 to TRBJ1-1, with D unclear. With 4 bases removed from V and 8 bases from J, the gap between germline ends came to 17 bases. This CDR3 has 13 residues. Germline values: CDR1 SQVTM, CDR2 ANQGSEA. For the CDR3, the DNA is TGCAGCGTTGGTGCCCGTAGTGCAACCGAAGCTTTCTTT. Its protein is CSVGARSATEAFF. Full variable domain (rest looked up from reference TRBV29-1 and TRBJ1-1): SAVISQKPSRDICQRGTSLTIQCQVDSQVTMMFWYRQQPGQSLTLIATANQGSEATYESGFVIDKFPISRPNLTFSTLTVSNMSPEDSSIYLCSVGARSATEAFFGQGTRLTVV.

The chain is built from TRBV7-6 and TRBJ2-7; a possible D gene is TRBD2 (5 bases). V lost 2 bases to trimming and J lost 0 bases, with 11 bases between them. CDR1 is SGHVS, CDR2 FNYEAQ, per germline. This CDR3 comprises 15 residues. The CDR3 bases are TGTGCCAGCAGCTTATTAGCGCTGAGCTCCTACGAGCAGTACTTC. This gives the protein CASSLLALSSYEQYF.

This clone is a singleton in its sample. V and J are TRBV7-6 and TRBJ2-2, with 7 bases matching TRBD2. With 1 base clipped from V and 6 bases from J, the junction kept 8 bases outside the gene matches. Germline-derived CDR1 and CDR2 are SGHVS and FNYEAQ. There are 16 residues in the CDR3. As DNA, the CDR3 is TGTGCCAGCAGCTTAGTGGGAGGGCCTACCGCCGGGGAGCTGTTTTTT. Encoded protein: CASSLVGGPTAGELFF. Full variable domain (outside the CDR3, taken from reference TRBV7-6 and TRBJ2-2): GAGVSQSPRYKVTKRGQDVALRCDPISGHVSLYWYRQALGQGPEFLTYFNYEAQQDKSGLPNDRFSAERPEGSISTLTIQRTEQRDSAMYRCASSLVGGPTAGELFFGEGSRLTVL.

The gene calls are TRBV7-6 and TRBJ1-1; 9 positions match TRBD1. Germline V CDR1 and CDR2: SGHVS, FNYEAQ. J was trimmed by 1 base and V by 5 bases; bases with no gene match: 5. The CDR3 extends over 15 amino acids. The CDR3 is CASSTWTGANTEAFF. The CDR3 DNA follows: TGTGCCAGCAGCACGTGGACAGGGGCGAACACTGAAGCTTTCTTT. Using reference TRBV7-6 and TRBJ1-1 for the parts outside the CDR3, the full variable domain is GAGVSQSPRYKVTKRGQDVALRCDPISGHVSLYWYRQALGQGPEFLTYFNYEAQQDKSGLPNDRFSAERPEGSISTLTIQRTEQRDSAMYRCASSTWTGANTEAFFGQGTRLTVV.

This chain joins TRBV7-3 and TRBJ2-6; 7 bases fit TRBD1. V lost 2 bases to trimming and J lost 10 bases; unmatched junction nucleotides: 5. Germline-derived CDR1 and CDR2 are SGHTA and FQGTGA. The CDR3 is made up of 14 amino acids. CDR3 coding DNA: TGTGCCAGCAGCTTATTACAGGGGATTAACGTCCTGACTTTC. Its protein product is CASSLLQGINVLTF.

The chain employs TRBV7-9 and TRBJ2-3, with TRBD2 as a possible D gene (6 bases). The germline gives CDR1 SEHNR, CDR2 FQNEAQ (reference sequence). V lost 5 bases and J 0 bases, leaving 12 bases between the germline ends. The CDR3 consists of 15 residues. As DNA, the CDR3 is TGTGCCAGCAGCGTTAGCGGACTTAGCACAGATACGCAGTATTTT. Amino acids: CASSVSGLSTDTQYF.